This T cell receptor (beta chain) derives from a study of siplizumab effects on memory and regulatory T cells. The study's findings and limits: A small minority of alloreactive clones were mapped to unstimulated subsets. Proliferating clones, CD4+ or CD8+, lacked an assignable naive or memory phenotype in roughly 80-97% of cases. Alloreactive sequences whose origin lay in unstimulated CD4+ memory cells were significantly reduced by siplizumab.

The data were produced by immunoSEQ multiplex PCR, yet TCRdb's version contains in-frame clones alone and is incomplete. The sample holds around 61,000 clones; over 95% are singletons and the top ten take 1.1%. Using a few donor pairs, the authors sequenced unstimulated naive, memory, effector memory and TEMRA subsets. For this clone: Its cognate antigen is unknown.

This sequence originates from a human donor in good health. Material: naive CD8+ T cells sorted from blood.

The CDR3 loop reads CSVEDAVPEQFF. As DNA, the CDR3 is TGCAGCGTTGAAGATGCGGTTCCGGAGCAGTTCTTC. V usage is TRBV29-1 and J usage is TRBJ2-1; D is unclear. Germline V lookup: CDR1 SQVTM, CDR2 ANQGSEA. There are 12 residues in the CDR3. V lost 0 bases, J lost 10 bases, and 10 bases lay in between.